Below, 23 T cell receptor beta chains from the same sample are listed, as sequenced in a study of cytomegalovirus exposure and HLA in healthy donors. The PCR had 60 Vbeta and 13 Jbeta primers. Using immunoSEQ multiplex PCR, the repertoire was profiled, and TCRdb retains in-frame clones only, with some absent. The sample includes roughly 190,000 clones, around 75% of them seen just once. The sequencing input was PBMCs. These receptors came from a woman aged 50 to 60 in good health and CMV-seronegative.

This rearrangement joins TRBV6-5 to TRBJ2-7; D possibly corresponds to TRBD2 (6 bases). Germline V gene lookup returns CDR1 MNHEY and CDR2 SVGAGI. This CDR3 region has 15 residues. V was pared by 7 bases and J by 1 base, with 17 bases between. CDR3 protein: CASTFRREGSYEQYF. The CDR3 DNA reads as TGTGCCAGCACCTTCCGGAGGGAAGGGTCCTACGAGCAGTACTTC.

The chain uses TRBV4-1 and TRBJ2-1; a weak D match, TRBD2 (7 bases). This CDR3 contains 15 residues. CDR1 and CDR2 from the germline V gene are MGHRA and YSYEKL. The V end was cut by 3 bases, the J end by 4 bases, with 13 bases between. The CDR3 DNA follows: TGCGCCAGCAGCCAGAAGGGGGGGGCTTACAATGAGCAGTTCTTC. It yields the protein CASSQKGGAYNEQFF.

The rearrangement joins TRBV7-2 to TRBJ1-2, with 9 bases matching TRBD1. The CDR3 is 16 residues long. With V trimmed by 7 bases and J by 8 bases, 17 bases remained unmatched. In germline, CDR1 is SGHTA, CDR2 FQGNSA. The CDR3 DNA is TGTGCCAGCACCCAGGGGCGACAGGGGGTTGTGAAAGGCTACACCTTC. This translates into CASTQGRQGVVKGYTF.

The chain has TRBV19 and TRBJ2-3; possibly TRBD2 for D (5 bases). Looked up from germline, CDR1 is LNHDA and CDR2 is SQIVND (reference sequence). Trimming cost V 1 base and J 1 base, with 9 bases left between them. The CDR3 covers 15 residues. CDR3 sequence (DNA): TGTGCCAGTAGTATAGGCCGGGATCGCACAGATACGCAGTATTTT. It specifies CASSIGRDRTDTQYF. Filled out from reference TRBV19 and TRBJ2-3, the complete variable domain reads DGGITQSPKYLFRKEGQNVTLSCEQNLNHDAMYWYRQDPGQGLRLIYYSQIVNDFQKGDIAEGYSVSREKKESFPLTVTSAQKNPTAFYLCASSIGRDRTDTQYFGPGTRLTVL.

This clone was observed once. The gene calls are TRBV6-4 and TRBJ2-1; 8 nucleotides align to TRBD2. The CDR3 loop spans 15 amino acids. Germline V gives CDR1 MRHNA, CDR2 SNTAGT. With V trimmed by 4 bases and J by 0 bases, 2 bases remained unmatched. CDR3 sequence: CASSALAGSYNEQFF. The CDR3 DNA follows: TGTGCCAGCAGTGCGCTAGCGGGCTCCTACAATGAGCAGTTCTTC.

CDR3 in amino acids: CASSLGYRGEGEKLFF. The CDR3 DNA reads TGTGCCAGCAGCTTAGGATACAGGGGGGAGGGTGAAAAACTGTTTTTT. The V gene is TRBV7-2, the J gene TRBJ1-4, with TRBD1 matching 8 bases. V gave up 1 base and J gave up 7 bases; unmatched junction bases: 8. The CDR3 has 16 amino acids. Germline V gives CDR1 SGHTA, CDR2 FQGNSA.

This clone was observed a few times. J is TRBJ2-2 and V is TRBV4-3; 12 bases line up with TRBD2. J was trimmed by 6 bases and V by 3 bases; bases with no gene match: 5. Germline CDR1 and CDR2: LGHNA and YSLEER. This CDR3 has 16 residues. CDR3 nucleotides: TGCGCCAGCAGCCAGGCTAGCGGGGGGGCCTCCGGGGAGCTGTTTTTT. Translated, it gives CASSQASGGASGELFF.

The rearrangement uses TRBV29-1 and TRBJ2-1; 9 bases align to TRBD1. The germline gives CDR1 SQVTM, CDR2 ANQGSEA. Trimming took 7 bases from V and 0 from J; bases not matched to a gene: 7. The CDR3 consists of 15 residues. Here the CDR3 reads CSATRDRVSYNEQFF. The CDR3 DNA reads as TGCAGCGCGACTCGGGACAGGGTCTCCTACAATGAGCAGTTCTTC.

J is TRBJ2-7 and V is TRBV9, with D possibly TRBD2 on 6 matching bases. The CDR3 loop spans 15 amino acids. V lost 0 bases and J 1 base, leaving 11 bases between the germline ends. Per germline, CDR1 SGDLS and CDR2 YYNGEE. CDR3 in DNA: TGTGCCAGCAGCGTAGTCGGAGGGCCGTCCTACGAGCAGTACTTC. Translating it yields CASSVVGGPSYEQYF.

The rearrangement uses TRBV7-8 and TRBJ2-5, with D tentatively TRBD1 (5 bases). The J call may be incorrect, as the DNA end agrees better with TRBJ2-7. CDR3 size: 14 residues. Germline CDR1 reads SGHVS; CDR2 reads FQNEAQ. The CDR3, as DNA: TGTGCCAGCAGCTTAGCGTCAGGGCGAGGCGAGCAGTACTTC. Amino acids: CASSLASGRGEQYF.

This clone was seen just once. J is TRBJ1-2 and V is TRBV6-6, with 9 bases fitting TRBD1. The CDR3 length is 14 residues. Germline CDR1 MNHNY, CDR2 SVGAGI (reference sequence). With 6 bases clipped from V and 8 bases from J, the junction kept 10 bases outside the gene matches. Here the CDR3 DNA reads TGTGCCAGCAGCCGAGGGACAGGGAGAGGGGGCTACACCTTC. Residues: CASSRGTGRGGYTF.

The J gene is TRBJ1-5, the V gene TRBV4-3; maybe TRBD1 (6 bases). CDR3 size: 15 residues. Per the germline V gene, CDR1 is LGHNA and CDR2 is YSLEER. V was clipped by 1 base and J by 1 base, with 8 bases between them. CDR3 protein: CASSQGQGSNQPQHF. As DNA, the CDR3 is TGCGCCAGCAGCCAAGGTCAGGGGAGCAATCAGCCCCAGCATTTT.

The V gene is TRBV10-3, the J gene TRBJ2-1; no reliable D call. The germline V gene has CDR1 ENHRY and CDR2 SYGVKD. The CDR3 consists of 15 residues. With 3 bases removed from V and 4 bases from J, the gap between germline ends came to 13 bases. CDR3 amino acids: CAISDPSATYNEQFF. CDR3 in DNA: TGTGCCATCAGTGACCCCAGCGCGACGTACAATGAGCAGTTCTTC.

This rearrangement joins TRBV5-1 to TRBJ2-7, with 8 bases aligning to TRBD2. The junction had 7 bases not matched to a gene; V was cut back by 4 bases and J by 1 base. There are 15 residues in the CDR3. Germline V lookup: CDR1 SGHRS, CDR2 YFSETQ. This CDR3 reads CASSREGSLSYEQYF. CDR3 coding DNA: TGCGCCAGCAGCCGGGAGGGGAGCCTATCCTACGAGCAGTACTTC.

The chain employs TRBV9 and TRBJ2-1; 10 bases line up with TRBD2. Germline CDR1 is SGDLS and CDR2 is YYNGEE. The J segment lost 7 bases and the V segment lost 3 bases, leaving 10 bases of the junction unmatched. CDR3 size: 16 residues. In DNA form, the CDR3 reads TGTGCCAGCAGCGCCAGCGGGGGGGCTGGGTCAAATGAGCAGTTCTTC. Protein sequence: CASSASGGAGSNEQFF.

The gene calls are TRBV7-3 and TRBJ1-1; D perhaps matches TRBD1 (6 bases). The CDR3 loop spans 15 amino acids. V was pared by 6 bases and J by 4 bases, with 18 bases between. Germline-derived CDR1 and CDR2 are SGHTA and FQGTGA. The CDR3 here is CASSKEQGRGTEAFF. The CDR3 nucleotides read TGTGCCAGCAGTAAGGAACAGGGACGAGGCACTGAAGCTTTCTTT.

This clone was observed a single time. The chain is built from TRBV10-3 and TRBJ2-3, with D possibly TRBD1 on 6 matching bases. Germline-derived CDR1 and CDR2 are ENHRY and SYGVKD. Trimming removed 4 bases from V and 0 bases from J, with 17 bases in between. CDR3 size: 17 residues. The CDR3 is CAISGKTGTSSTDTQYF. Here the CDR3 DNA reads TGTGCCATCAGTGGGAAAACCGGGACATCTAGCACAGATACGCAGTATTTT.

This sequence joins TRBV6-5 and TRBJ2-7; perhaps TRBD1 as D (6 bases). The ends were cut back, 0 bases at V and 3 bases at J, with 9 bases in the middle. This CDR3 spans 14 amino acids. The germline V gene has CDR1 MNHEY and CDR2 SVGAGI. This chain's CDR3 is CASSYSTRGYEQYF. The CDR3 DNA is TGTGCCAGCAGTTACTCGACCAGGGGCTACGAGCAGTACTTC.

The V call is TRBV29-1, the J call TRBJ2-1, with 12 bases matching TRBD2. CDR1 is SQVTM, CDR2 ANQGSEA, per germline. CDR3 length equals 13 residues. V was pared by 7 bases and J by 9 bases, with 7 bases of the junction left unmatched. CDR3 bases: TGCAGCGCTCGACTAGCGGGAGAGGGTGAGCAGTTCTTC. Translated, it gives CSARLAGEGEQFF.

The chain joins TRBV15 to TRBJ2-7; maybe TRBD1 (5 bases). The V end was cut by 0 bases, the J end by 0 bases, with 12 bases between. The CDR3 runs to 16 residues. Germline V gene sequence: CDR1 LNHNV, CDR2 YYDKDF (reference sequence). The CDR3 protein is CATSREGLVSSYEQYF. The CDR3 nucleotides read TGTGCCACCAGCAGAGAGGGGCTGGTAAGCTCCTACGAGCAGTACTTC.

The chain links TRBV7-2 to TRBJ2-7; TRBD2 matches 7 bases. Germline-derived CDR1 and CDR2 are SGHTA and FQGNSA. Losses at the gene ends were 4 bases for V and 2 bases for J; bases not matched to a gene: 5. The CDR3 spans 14 residues. CDR3 sequence reads: CASSSDGRTYEQYF. The CDR3 nucleotides read TGTGCCAGCAGCTCGGACGGGAGGACCTACGAGCAGTACTTC.

This chain connects TRBV27 to TRBJ1-5; 7 bases align to TRBD1. Trimming took 5 bases from V and 3 from J; bases not matched to a gene: 13. CDR3 size: 17 residues. Germline loops: CDR1 MNHEY, CDR2 SMNVEV (reference sequence). This CDR3 reads CASSRQTGKSPNQPQHF. The CDR3 coding sequence is TGTGCCAGCAGTCGCCAGACAGGGAAGTCTCCCAATCAGCCCCAGCATTTT.

The J gene is TRBJ2-7, the V gene TRBV7-9, with D perhaps TRBD1 (6 bases). Trimming removed 3 bases at V and 0 bases at J, with 9 bases between. This CDR3 is built from 14 residues. CDR1 SEHNR and CDR2 FQNEAQ come from the germline V gene (reference sequence). The CDR3 DNA sequence: TGTGCCAGCAGCTTTAGGGGGAGCTCCTACGAGCAGTACTTC. Its protein is CASSFRGSSYEQYF.